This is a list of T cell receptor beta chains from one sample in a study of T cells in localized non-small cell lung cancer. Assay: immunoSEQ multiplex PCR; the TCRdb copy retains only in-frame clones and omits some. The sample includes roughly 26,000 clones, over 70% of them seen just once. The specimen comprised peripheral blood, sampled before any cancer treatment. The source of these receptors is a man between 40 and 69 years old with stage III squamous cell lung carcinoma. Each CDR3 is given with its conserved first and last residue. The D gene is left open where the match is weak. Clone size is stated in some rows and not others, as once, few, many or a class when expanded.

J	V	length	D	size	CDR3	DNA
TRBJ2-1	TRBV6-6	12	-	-	CASSYGSNEQFF	TGTGCCAGCAGTTACGGCAGCAATGAGCAGTTCTTC
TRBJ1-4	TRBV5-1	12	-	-	CASSRLGEKLFF	TGCGCCAGCAGCCGGTTGGGTGAAAAACTGTTTTTT
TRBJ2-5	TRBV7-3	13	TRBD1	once	CASSRTGGETQYF	TGTGCCAGCAGCAGGACAGGGGGAGAGACCCAGTACTTC
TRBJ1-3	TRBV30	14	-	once	CAWSRVAGGNTIYF	TGTGCCTGGAGTAGGGTGGCGGGTGGAAACACCATATATTTT
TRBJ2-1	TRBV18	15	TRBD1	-	CASSVTGQGNNEQFF	TGTGCCAGCTCAGTCACGGGACAGGGTAACAATGAGCAGTTCTTC
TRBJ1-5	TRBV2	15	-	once	CASRGGQISNQPQHF	TGTGCCAGCAGGGGGGGTCAAATTAGCAATCAGCCCCAGCATTTT
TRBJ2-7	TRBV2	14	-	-	CASSARSSSGEQYF	TGTGCCAGCAGTGCTCGATCCTCTAGTGGCGAGCAGTACTTC
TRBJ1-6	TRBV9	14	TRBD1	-	CASSVGQGYSPLHF	TGTGCCAGCAGCGTTGGACAGGGGTATTCACCCCTCCACTTT
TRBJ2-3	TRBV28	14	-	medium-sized	CASSSGLGTDTQYF	TGTGCCAGCAGTTCAGGCCTGGGCACAGATACGCAGTATTTT
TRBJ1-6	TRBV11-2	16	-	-	CASSPVGGSYNSPLHF	TGTGCCAGCAGCCCCGTGGGTGGCTCCTATAATTCACCCCTCCACTTT
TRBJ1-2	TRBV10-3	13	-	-	CAISDRPDYGYTF	TGTGCCATCAGTGACAGGCCCGACTATGGCTACACCTTC
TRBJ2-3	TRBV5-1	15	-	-	CASIPAGGSTDTQYF	TGCGCCAGCATCCCGGCGGGCGGAAGCACAGATACGCAGTATTTT
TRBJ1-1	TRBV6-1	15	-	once	CASSDPRGSSTEAFF	TGTGCCAGCAGTGACCCCAGGGGAAGTTCCACTGAAGCTTTCTTT
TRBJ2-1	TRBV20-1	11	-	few	CSASGRTEQFF	TGCAGTGCTAGTGGTCGGACCGAGCAGTTCTTC
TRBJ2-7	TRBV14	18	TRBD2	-	CASSQVGGLAGEHYEQYF	TGTGCCAGCAGCCAAGTGGGGGGATTAGCGGGAGAACACTACGAGCAGTACTTC
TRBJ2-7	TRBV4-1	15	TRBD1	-	CASSQAGTGVYEQYF	TGCGCCAGCAGCCAAGCCGGGACAGGGGTCTACGAGCAGTACTTC
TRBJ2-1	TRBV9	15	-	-	CASSAGTATYNEQFF	TGTGCCAGCAGTGCCGGGACGGCGACCTACAATGAGCAGTTCTTC
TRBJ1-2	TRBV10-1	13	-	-	CASSATNNYGYTF	TGCGCCAGCAGTGCAACTAATAACTATGGCTACACCTTC
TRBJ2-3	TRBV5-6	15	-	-	CASSAGFGYTDTQYF	TGTGCCAGCAGCGCAGGGTTTGGGTACACAGATACGCAGTATTTT
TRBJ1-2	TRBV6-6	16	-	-	CASTPLAAAANYGYTF	TGTGCCAGCACCCCTCTAGCGGCGGCCGCTAACTATGGCTACACCTTC
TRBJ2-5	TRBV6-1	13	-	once	CASSFEVDETQYF	TGTGCCAGCAGTTTCGAAGTGGATGAGACCCAGTACTTC
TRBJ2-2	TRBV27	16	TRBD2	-	CASSPTGGEGTGELFF	TGTGCCAGCAGTCCCACGGGGGGGGAGGGCACCGGGGAGCTGTTTTTT
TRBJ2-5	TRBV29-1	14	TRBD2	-	CSVGLAGVGETQYF	TGCAGCGTAGGGCTAGCGGGAGTGGGTGAGACCCAGTACTTC
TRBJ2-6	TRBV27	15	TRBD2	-	CASGQRGSGANVLTF	TGTGCCAGCGGCCAGCGGGGCTCTGGGGCCAACGTCCTGACTTTC